This passage covers 32 T cell receptor beta chains from one sample sequenced in a study of shared clonotypes between healthy human individuals. The data were produced by immunoSEQ multiplex PCR, yet TCRdb's version contains in-frame clones alone and is incomplete. The sample shows about 2 million clones, about 95% of them seen only once. The sample was naive CD4+ T cells sorted from blood. Stated subset: CD45RA+ positively selected. The receptors come from a man younger than 35 in good health.

The chain carries TRBV9 and TRBJ2-1; D uncertain. The CDR3 sequence is 12 residues long. The germline V and J ends were trimmed by 2 bases and 10 bases, with 10 bases remaining between them. Germline lookup yields CDR1 SGDLS and CDR2 YYNGEE. The chain's CDR3 is CASSVGFDEQFF. CDR3 DNA sequence: TGTGCCAGCAGCGTGGGATTCGACGAGCAGTTCTTC.

The chain couples TRBV6-6 to TRBJ1-1, with TRBD1 matching over 7 bases. The CDR3 extends over 13 amino acids. With 7 bases clipped from V and 4 bases from J, the junction kept 6 bases outside the gene matches. From germline, CDR1 is MNHNY and CDR2 SVGAGI (reference sequence). CDR3 coding DNA: TGTGCCAGCAAGGGTCAGGGGGGCACTGAAGCTTTCTTT. Its protein is CASKGQGGTEAFF.

The rearrangement links TRBV2 to TRBJ2-3, with D unresolved. Germline V gives CDR1 SNHLY, CDR2 FYNNEI. This CDR3 contains 15 residues. The germline V and J ends were trimmed by 1 base and 1 base, with 9 bases remaining between them. The CDR3: CASSEESTRTDTQYF. CDR3 DNA sequence: TGTGCCAGCAGTGAAGAGTCGACCCGCACAGATACGCAGTATTTT. The entire variable domain, with the rest obtained from reference TRBV2 and TRBJ2-3, is as follows: EPEVTQTPSHQVTQMGQEVILRCVPISNHLYFYWYRQILGQKVEFLVSFYNNEISEKSEIFDDQFSVERPDGSNFTLKIRSTKLEDSAMYFCASSEESTRTDTQYFGPGTRLTVL.

The rearrangement joins TRBV6-1 to TRBJ2-4; 9 bases agree with TRBD1. The CDR3 totals 16 residues. Germline loops: CDR1 MNHNS, CDR2 SASEGT. The V segment lost 3 bases and the J segment 8 bases; nucleotides outside the gene matches: 11. CDR3 residues: CASSERPRTGVDIQYF. In DNA form, the CDR3 reads TGTGCCAGCAGTGAGAGGCCAAGGACAGGGGTAGACATTCAGTACTTC.

This clone was recorded once. The chain recombines TRBV6-5 with TRBJ2-1; TRBD2 agrees at 13 bases. In germline, CDR1 is MNHEY, CDR2 SVGAGI. The CDR3 covers 15 residues. V dropped 0 bases and J dropped 15; count of bases not matched to a gene: 8. The CDR3 here is CASSYSGTSGRAVFF. The CDR3 DNA reads as TGTGCCAGCAGTTACTCCGGCACTAGCGGGAGGGCCGTGTTCTTC.

V is TRBV11-2 and J is TRBJ2-7; TRBD1 matches 9 bases. Germline CDR1 SGHAT, CDR2 FQNNGV. Losses at the gene ends were 3 bases for V and 1 base for J; bases not matched to a gene: 13. The CDR3 consists of 18 residues. The CDR3 loop reads CASSLGDNRGPSSYEQYF. As DNA, the CDR3 is TGTGCCAGCAGCTTGGGGGATAACAGGGGGCCCTCGTCCTACGAGCAGTACTTC.

The genes are TRBV7-2 and TRBJ2-7; D is undetermined. Looked up from germline, CDR1 is SGHTA and CDR2 is FQGNSA. V gave up 0 bases and J gave up 3 bases, with 6 bases separating them. This CDR3 comprises 13 residues. The CDR3 DNA is TGTGCCAGCAGCTTAGCCGCCGACTACGAGCAGTACTTC. This encodes CASSLAADYEQYF.

The V call is TRBV7-2, the J call TRBJ1-5; D not resolved. The V gene's germline CDR1 is SGHTA and CDR2 FQGNSA. The CDR3 is made up of 14 amino acids. The V and J ends lost 5 bases and 4 bases respectively, with 12 bases between them. CDR3 nucleotide sequence: TGTGCCAGCAGCCCCCCGTCAGGTAATCAGCCCCAGCATTTT. It translates to CASSPPSGNQPQHF. Complete variable domain (other parts from reference TRBV7-2 and TRBJ1-5): GAGVSQSPSNKVTEKGKDVELRCDPISGHTALYWYRQSLGQGLEFLIYFQGNSAPDKSGLPSDRFSAERTGGSVSTLTIQRTQQEDSAVYLCASSPPSGNQPQHFGDGTRLSIL.

J is TRBJ2-1 and V is TRBV6-5, with 15 bases matching TRBD2. The CDR3 is made up of 14 amino acids. CDR1 and CDR2 (germline): MNHEY, SVGAGI. After removal of 6 bases from V and 8 bases from J, the junction contained 2 bases not matched to a gene. The chain's CDR3 is CASRRTSGRDEQFF. CDR3 nucleotide sequence: TGTGCCAGCAGACGGACTAGCGGGAGGGATGAGCAGTTCTTC.

The genes are TRBV10-3 and TRBJ2-7; the D gene is possibly TRBD2 (5 bases). V was clipped by 6 bases and J by 1 base, with 13 bases between them. The CDR3 has 14 amino acids. The V gene's germline CDR1 is ENHRY and CDR2 SYGVKD. This CDR3 reads CAIRQDLLSYEQYF. CDR3 DNA sequence: TGTGCCATCAGGCAGGACTTACTATCCTACGAGCAGTACTTC.

The chain is built from TRBV6-1 and TRBJ2-4, with D unclear. The germline gives CDR1 MNHNS, CDR2 SASEGT. The CDR3 runs to 13 residues. CDR3 residues: CGTSAIAKNIQYF. The CDR3, as DNA: TGTGGCACCTCGGCGATAGCCAAAAACATTCAGTACTTC.

The chain uses TRBV7-9 and TRBJ2-1; maybe TRBD2 (5 bases). Per the germline V gene, CDR1 is SEHNR and CDR2 is FQNEAQ (reference sequence). V lost 1 base to trimming and J lost 4 bases, with 14 bases between them. This CDR3 has 16 amino acids. The CDR3 protein is CASSLGGLGMYNEQFF. CDR3 in DNA: TGTGCCAGCAGCTTAGGAGGGTTGGGGATGTACAATGAGCAGTTCTTC.

The chain joins TRBV10-3 to TRBJ2-7; TRBD1 aligns across 9 bases. The V and J ends lost 4 bases and 3 bases, in that order; junction bases with no gene match: 7. In germline, CDR1 is ENHRY, CDR2 SYGVKD. This CDR3 region has 15 residues. The CDR3 sequence is CAISGGTGRYYEQYF. The DNA of the CDR3 is TGTGCCATCAGTGGAGGGACAGGGCGGTACTACGAGCAGTACTTC.

V gene TRBV18 combines with J gene TRBJ2-5; D is undetermined. The CDR3 has 14 residues. V shed 1 base and J shed 2 bases, with 8 bases lying between them. The germline gives CDR1 KGHSH, CDR2 LQKENI. CDR3 sequence: CASSPRVQQETQYF. CDR3 in DNA: TGTGCCAGCTCACCACGAGTCCAGCAAGAGACCCAGTACTTC.

The genes are TRBV19 and TRBJ2-7, with 7 positions matching TRBD1. Germline V gene data show CDR1 as LNHDA and CDR2 as SQIVND (reference sequence). Trimming at V came to 6 bases and at J to 4 bases, leaving 6 bases not matched to a gene. The CDR3 runs 13 residues. In nucleotides, the CDR3 is TGTGCCAGTAGGATGAGGGGGCAGTACGAGCAGTACTTC. Translated, it gives CASRMRGQYEQYF. The variable domain in full, completed from reference TRBV19 and TRBJ2-7, reads DGGITQSPKYLFRKEGQNVTLSCEQNLNHDAMYWYRQDPGQGLRLIYYSQIVNDFQKGDIAEGYSVSREKKESFPLTVTSAQKNPTAFYLCASRMRGQYEQYFGPGTRLTVT.

This clone was seen more than once but under ten times. Different DNA sequences within this sample yield the same CDR3. The chain combines TRBV19 with TRBJ1-5, with D unresolved. V shed 4 bases and J shed 1 base, with 5 bases lying between them. The CDR3 spans 13 residues. CDR1 and CDR2 (germline): LNHDA, SQIVND (reference sequence). The CDR3 sequence: CASSTVSNQPQHF. The CDR3 bases are TGTGCCAGTAGTACGGTCAGCAATCAGCCCCAGCATTTT.

The count of this clone is one. V and J are TRBV2 and TRBJ2-3; 8 nucleotides agree with TRBD2. Germline loops: CDR1 SNHLY, CDR2 FYNNEI. The CDR3 runs 12 residues. V gave up 6 bases and J gave up 9 bases; unmatched junction bases: 5. This chain's CDR3 is CASRGAGATQYF. CDR3 DNA sequence: TGTGCCAGCAGAGGAGCGGGAGCGACGCAGTATTTT.

This clone was observed a single time. The chain has TRBV6-5 and TRBJ2-7; maybe TRBD2 (6 bases). The CDR3 loop spans 13 amino acids. The V gene's germline CDR1 is MNHEY and CDR2 SVGAGI. V lost 6 bases to trimming and J lost 0 bases, with 9 bases between them. The CDR3 here is CASRSTSSYEQYF. The CDR3 DNA is TGTGCCAGCAGGTCGACTAGCTCCTACGAGCAGTACTTC.

The rearrangement joins TRBV7-2 to TRBJ2-1, with unresolved D. This CDR3 comprises 12 residues. V dropped 2 bases and J dropped 10 bases, with 9 bases sitting between them. Germline CDR1 is SGHTA and CDR2 is FQGNSA. CDR3 coding DNA: TGTGCCAGCAGCTTATGGGCTGGGGAGCAGTTCTTC. Translated, it gives CASSLWAGEQFF.

A remark on this clone: Other DNA variants within this sample encode the same CDR3. The chain joins TRBV7-9 to TRBJ2-7, with unresolved D. V was shortened by 1 base and J by 4 bases, with 5 bases between the two germline ends. The CDR3 is 12 amino acids. Germline V gene sequence: CDR1 SEHNR, CDR2 FQNEAQ (reference sequence). This CDR3 reads CASSLVTYEQYF. The CDR3 coding sequence is TGTGCCAGCAGCTTAGTTACGTACGAGCAGTACTTC.

The J gene is TRBJ2-7, the V gene TRBV7-8; D is undetermined. Germline V gene data show CDR1 as SGHVS and CDR2 as FQNEAQ. The CDR3 loop spans 11 amino acids. With 5 bases removed from V and 5 bases from J, the gap between germline ends came to 7 bases. CDR3 sequence reads: CASSLENEQYF. CDR3 sequence (DNA): TGTGCCAGCAGCCTAGAGAACGAGCAGTACTTC.

The rearrangement joins TRBV5-8 to TRBJ2-7; possible D gene TRBD2, 6 bases. The CDR3 contains 17 residues. CDR1 and CDR2 (germline): SGHTS, YDEGEE. V was clipped by 0 bases and J by 3 bases, with 19 bases between them. Written as DNA, the CDR3 is TGTGCCAGCAGCTTGGTTTTCGGAGGGCCCAGGGACTACGAGCAGTACTTC. Translating it yields CASSLVFGGPRDYEQYF.

This clone was detected once. The chain recombines TRBV6-5 with TRBJ1-5; 9 nucleotides match TRBD1. Germline-derived CDR1 and CDR2 are MNHEY and SVGAGI. This CDR3 region has 15 residues. V lost 6 bases, J lost 4 bases, and 7 bases stayed unmatched. CDR3 sequence: CASSPGTGRNQPQHF. As DNA, the CDR3 is TGTGCCAGCAGCCCTGGGACAGGGAGGAATCAGCCCCAGCATTTT.

The chain uses TRBV4-1 and TRBJ2-7, with TRBD1 as a possible D gene (5 bases). Germline CDR1 reads MGHRA; CDR2 reads YSYEKL. Trimming shortened V by 0 bases and J by 1 base, and 16 bases separated the two germline ends. CDR3 length: 17 amino acids. Here the CDR3 reads CASSQDPTGTKSYEQYF. In DNA, the CDR3 is TGCGCCAGCAGCCAAGATCCCACAGGAACAAAATCCTACGAGCAGTACTTC.

The rearrangement links TRBV6-1 to TRBJ1-6; no definite D call. Germline-derived CDR1 and CDR2 are MNHNS and SASEGT. CDR3 size: 13 residues. V lost 6 bases, J lost 6 bases, and 9 bases lay in between. DNA of the CDR3: TGTGCCAGCAGACTCACTGGTAATTCACCCCTCCACTTT. It specifies CASRLTGNSPLHF.

This chain connects TRBV5-5 to TRBJ2-2; tentatively, D is TRBD1 (5 bases). Per the germline V gene, CDR1 is SGHKS and CDR2 is YYEKEE (reference sequence). Deletions cut 3 bases from V and 5 bases from J, with 17 bases between. CDR3 length equals 16 residues. The CDR3 coding sequence is TGTGCCAGCAGCTCACAAACAGGATTCTCTACCGGGGAGCTGTTTTTT. Protein sequence: CASSSQTGFSTGELFF.

The V call is TRBV10-3, the J call TRBJ1-1, with no clear D. V was shortened by 0 bases and J by 6 bases, with 11 bases between the two germline ends. The CDR3 has 14 residues. The germline gives CDR1 ENHRY, CDR2 SYGVKD. CDR3 in DNA: TGTGCCATCAGTGAGTCGACCGTAACTGCTGAAGCTTTCTTT. It translates to CAISESTVTAEAFF.

This chain joins TRBV5-1 and TRBJ2-1, with D possibly being TRBD2 (5 bases). Germline values: CDR1 SGHRS, CDR2 YFSETQ. The CDR3 is made up of 14 amino acids. V was pared by 0 bases and J by 9 bases, with 13 bases between. CDR3 DNA: TGCGCCAGCAGCTTGGATCGACTATTGGGTGAGCAGTTCTTC. Translated, it gives CASSLDRLLGEQFF.

This clone has just a few counts. The chain's CDR3 is CASSYGPGTANYGYTF. As DNA, the CDR3 is TGTGCCAGCAGTTACGGTCCCGGGACAGCGAACTATGGCTACACCTTC. The chain employs TRBV6-5 and TRBJ1-2; the match to TRBD1 covers 7 bases. V trimming: 2 bases; J trimming: 2 bases; junction bases outside the gene matches: 8. The germline CDR1 and CDR2 sequences are MNHEY and SVGAGI. The CDR3 totals 16 residues.

The rearrangement joins TRBV30 to TRBJ1-2; 8 nucleotides match TRBD1. Losses at the gene ends were 0 bases for V and 8 bases for J; bases not matched to a gene: 8. Germline-derived CDR1 and CDR2 are GTSNPN and SVGIG (reference sequence). The CDR3 has 14 residues. The CDR3 region has the DNA TGTGCCTGGAGTGTAGGGACAGGCCCCGGGGGCTACACCTTC. Its translation: CAWSVGTGPGGYTF.

V and J are TRBV7-9 and TRBJ2-1, with a tentative D call TRBD1 (5 bases). The germline V gene has CDR1 SEHNR and CDR2 FQNEAQ (reference sequence). V dropped 6 bases and J dropped 7 bases, with 10 bases sitting between them. This CDR3 contains 12 residues. The CDR3 loop reads CASSSQENEQFF. The CDR3 DNA reads as TGTGCCAGCAGTTCACAGGAGAATGAGCAGTTCTTC. Drawing the rest from reference TRBV7-9 and TRBJ2-1, the complete variable domain is DTGVSQNPRHKITKRGQNVTFRCDPISEHNRLYWYRQTLGQGPEFLTYFQNEAQLEKSRLLSDRFSAERPKGSFSTLEIQRTEQGDSAMYLCASSSQENEQFFGPGTRLTVL.

Of note for this clone: Other DNA sequences within the sample encode an identical CDR3. This chain links TRBV2 with TRBJ2-2, with a possible D match to TRBD2 (5 bases). Germline assignment: CDR1 SNHLY and CDR2 FYNNEI. With 4 bases removed from V and 5 bases from J, the gap between germline ends came to 8 bases. The CDR3 is 13 amino acids. The CDR3 loop reads CASSVEGTGELFF. CDR3 in DNA: TGTGCCAGCAGTGTTGAGGGAACCGGGGAGCTGTTTTTT.